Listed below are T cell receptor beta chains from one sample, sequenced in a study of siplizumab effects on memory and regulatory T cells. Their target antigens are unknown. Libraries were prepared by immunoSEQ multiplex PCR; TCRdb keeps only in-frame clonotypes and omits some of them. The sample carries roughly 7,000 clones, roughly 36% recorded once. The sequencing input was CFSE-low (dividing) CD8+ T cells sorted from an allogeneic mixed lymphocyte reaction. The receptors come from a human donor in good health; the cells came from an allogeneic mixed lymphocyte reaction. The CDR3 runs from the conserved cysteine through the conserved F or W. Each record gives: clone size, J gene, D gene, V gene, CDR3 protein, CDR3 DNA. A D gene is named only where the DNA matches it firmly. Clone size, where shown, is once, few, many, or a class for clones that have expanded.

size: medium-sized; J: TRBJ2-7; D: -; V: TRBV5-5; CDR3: CASSSSLGTASYEQYF; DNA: TGTGCCAGCAGCTCCTCACTCGGGACGGCCTCCTACGAGCAGTACTTC
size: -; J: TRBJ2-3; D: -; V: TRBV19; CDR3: CASSRLSTDTQYF; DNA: TGTGCCAGTAGCCGACTGAGCACAGATACGCAGTATTTT
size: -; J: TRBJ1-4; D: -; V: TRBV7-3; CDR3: CASSLGLNAGDGEKLFF; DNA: TGTGCCAGCAGCTTAGGGCTAAACGCCGGGGATGGTGAAAAACTGTTTTTT
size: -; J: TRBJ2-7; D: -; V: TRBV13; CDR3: CASSLGMTYEQYF; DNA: TGTGCCAGCAGCTTAGGGATGACCTACGAGCAGTACTTC
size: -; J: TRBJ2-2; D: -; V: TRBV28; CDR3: CASSPGLVHRGAVF; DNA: TGTGCCAGCAGTCCAGGACTGGTACACCGGGGAGCTGTTTTT
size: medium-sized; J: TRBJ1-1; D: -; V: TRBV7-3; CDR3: CASSPIGPTEAFF; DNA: TGTGCCAGCAGCCCGATCGGACCCACTGAAGCTTTCTTT
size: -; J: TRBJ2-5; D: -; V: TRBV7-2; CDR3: CASSLDSGRSVLETQYF; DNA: TGTGCCAGCAGCTTAGATTCAGGCAGGTCCGTCTTAGAGACCCAGTACTTC
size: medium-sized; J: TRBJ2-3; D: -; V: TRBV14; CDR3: CASSQGQLNTDTQYF; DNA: TGTGCCAGCAGCCAGGGCCAGTTAAACACAGATACGCAGTATTTT
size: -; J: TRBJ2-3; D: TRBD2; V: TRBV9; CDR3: CASSVESGGTDTQYF; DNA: TGTGCCAGCAGCGTAGAGAGCGGGGGCACAGATACGCAGTATTTT
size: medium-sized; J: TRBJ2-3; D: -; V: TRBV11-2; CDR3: CASSPITGELTDTQYF; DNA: TGTGCCAGCAGCCCCATTACGGGAGAACTCACAGATACGCAGTATTTT
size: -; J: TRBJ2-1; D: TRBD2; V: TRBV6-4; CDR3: CASTDLAGGCNEQFF; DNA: TGTGCCAGCACAGACCTAGCGGGAGGGTGCAATGAGCAGTTCTTC
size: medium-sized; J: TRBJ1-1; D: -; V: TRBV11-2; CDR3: CASSLATGTQNTEAFF; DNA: TGTGCCAGCAGCTTAGCCACCGGGACACAGAACACTGAAGCTTTCTTT
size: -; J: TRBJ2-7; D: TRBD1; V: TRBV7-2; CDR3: CASSPRGRAYEQYF; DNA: TGTGCCAGCAGCCCGAGGGGGCGGGCCTACGAGCAGTACTTC
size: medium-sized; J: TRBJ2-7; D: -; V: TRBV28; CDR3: CASSLSPGAYEQYF; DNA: TGTGCCAGCAGTTTATCTCCGGGGGCCTACGAGCAGTACTTC
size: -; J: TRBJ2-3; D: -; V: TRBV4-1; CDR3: CASSHGTPPYTDTQYF; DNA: TGCGCCAGCAGCCATGGGACTCCCCCCTACACAGATACGCAGTATTTT
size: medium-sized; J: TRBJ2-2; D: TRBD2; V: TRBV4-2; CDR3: CASSQLGLAGVHTGELFF; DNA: TGTGCCAGCAGCCAACTGGGACTAGCGGGAGTCCACACCGGGGAGCTGTTTTTT